Listed here are 30 T cell receptor beta chains from one sample, sequenced in a study of blood T cells in healthy people across ages. The second PCR ran roughly 6 to 12 cycles with a sample-barcoded 5' primer and J-beta primers. TCRdb re-called the 5' RACE reads through MiXCR, storing one row per CDR3 protein. The sample consists of about 2 million distinct CDR3 sequences, just under 50% of them appearing once. Sequencing was done on a sample of blood. The source is a woman between 40 and 55 years old in good health.

The rearrangement joins TRBV28 to TRBJ2-7; D ambiguous. CDR3 length: 12 amino acids. Trimming shortened V by 7 bases and J by 3 bases, and 10 bases separated the two germline ends. Germline V lookup: CDR1 MDHEN, CDR2 SYDVKM. In DNA, the CDR3 is TGTGCCAGCAATTTCCCGGGCTACGAGCAGTACTTC. It is translated as CASNFPGYEQYF.

J is TRBJ1-3 and V is TRBV4-3, with D tentatively TRBD1 (5 bases). There are 15 residues in the CDR3. The germline V and J ends were trimmed by 5 bases and 0 bases, with 11 bases remaining between them. Germline CDR1 and CDR2: LGHNA and YSLEER. The CDR3 nucleotides are TGCGCCAGCAGCTTAAAGACAGACTCTGGAAACACCATATATTTT. It yields the protein CASSLKTDSGNTIYF.

This clonotype turned up a few times. The V and J genes are TRBV20-1 and TRBJ2-4; D gene ambiguous. Gene TRBJ2-5 matches the end of the DNA better, so the J call may be wrong. This CDR3 is 12 amino acids long. The germline gives CDR1 DFQATT, CDR2 SNEGSKA (reference sequence). The CDR3 DNA is TGCAGTGCTAGAGTTAGTGCGGAGACCCAGTACTTC. This translates into CSARVSAETQYF.

The rearrangement links TRBV24-1 to TRBJ2-5; possible D gene TRBD1, 5 bases. The V and J ends lost 6 bases and 11 bases respectively, with 24 bases between them. Germline V gene data show CDR1 as KGHDR and CDR2 as SFDVKD. CDR3 size: 15 residues. CDR3 in amino acids: CATSSGLRENLEQYF. The CDR3 DNA reads as TGTGCCACCAGTAGTGGGCTCAGGGAAAACTTAGAGCAGTACTTC.

CDR3 bases: TGTGCCAGCAGCGTACTTCTGGACGAGCAGTACTTC. Encoded protein: CASSVLLDEQYF. V and J are TRBV11-2 and TRBJ2-7; D unresolved. The V gene lost 5 bases and the J gene lost 5 bases, with 10 bases spanning the gap. Germline CDR1 reads SGHAT; CDR2 reads FQNNGV. This CDR3 region has 12 residues.

This clonotype has more than one count but fewer than ten. This rearrangement joins TRBV20-1 to TRBJ2-5; maybe TRBD2 (5 bases). Germline CDR1 reads DFQATT; CDR2 reads SNEGSKA (reference sequence). The CDR3 runs 12 residues. The V end was cut by 5 bases, the J end by 4 bases, with 11 bases between. CDR3 loop: CSAVRGIETQYF. In nucleotides, the CDR3 is TGCAGTGCTGTACGGGGAATAGAGACCCAGTACTTC.

This sequence joins TRBV10-3 and TRBJ2-1; TRBD2 is a possible D gene (7 bases). The germline V gene encodes CDR1 ENHRY and CDR2 SYGVKD. The CDR3 runs 14 residues. Trimming stripped 0 bases from V and 7 bases from J, with 10 bases between. The CDR3 loop reads CAISESGGGNEQFF. In nucleotides, the CDR3 is TGTGCCATCAGTGAGTCGGGAGGGGGTAATGAGCAGTTCTTC.

The chain recombines TRBV7-2 with TRBJ1-2; D is unclear. Trimming took 2 bases from V and 8 from J, leaving 9 bases between them. The CDR3 consists of 12 residues. CDR1 and CDR2 from the germline V gene are SGHTA and FQGNSA. The CDR3 DNA follows: TGTGCCAGCAGCTTATATTCTGGGGGCTACACCTTC. This encodes CASSLYSGGYTF.

The CDR3 spells CASSYRRDRGRDEQFF. DNA for the CDR3: TGTGCCAGCAGTTATCGCCGGGACAGGGGTCGGGATGAGCAGTTCTTC. The V and J genes are TRBV27 and TRBJ2-1; TRBD1 matches 10 bases. The CDR3 has 16 amino acids. Germline loops: CDR1 MNHEY, CDR2 SMNVEV (reference sequence). V gave up 4 bases and J gave up 8 bases; unmatched junction bases: 11.

The chain carries TRBV12-3 or TRBV12-4 and TRBJ2-2; D gene ambiguous. This CDR3 contains 14 residues. V lost 3 bases and J lost 5, with 10 bases in between. The CDR3 protein is CASSFAGPTGELFF. Written as DNA, the CDR3 is TGTGCCAGCAGTTTTGCAGGCCCAACCGGGGAGCTGTTTTTT.

This sequence joins TRBV6-2 or TRBV6-3 and TRBJ2-5; 7 positions agree with TRBD2. Germline V CDR1 and CDR2: MNHEY, SVGEGT. The CDR3 length is 19 residues. After removal of 2 bases from V and 2 bases from J, the junction contained 17 bases not matched to a gene. CDR3 nucleotides: TGTGCCAGCAGTTACGGACGGCTAGCGGCCCCCCGAGGGCAAGAGACCCAGTACTTC. Its translation is CASSYGRLAAPRGQETQYF.

The chain is built from TRBV10-2 and TRBJ2-3; 7 bases match TRBD2. V dropped 6 bases and J dropped 5; count of bases not matched to a gene: 8. This CDR3 spans 14 amino acids. CDR1 and CDR2 from the germline V gene are WSHSY and SAAADI. CDR3 protein: CASRLAGRVDTQYF. DNA for the CDR3: TGCGCCAGCAGATTAGCGGGCCGAGTAGATACGCAGTATTTT.

This chain connects TRBV20-1 to TRBJ2-1, with D tentatively TRBD1 or TRBD2 (5 bases each). Germline V gene data show CDR1 as DFQATT and CDR2 as SNEGSKA (reference sequence). This CDR3 contains 9 residues. In DNA form, the CDR3 reads TGCAGAACCGGGACCCCGCAGTTCTTC. Its protein product is CRTGTPQFF.

The chain carries TRBV15 and TRBJ1-6, with 9 positions matching TRBD1. Looked up from germline, CDR1 is LNHNV and CDR2 is YYDKDF (reference sequence). The CDR3 totals 14 residues. V shed 3 bases, J shed 8 bases, and the junction held 2 bases outside the gene matches. The CDR3 nucleotides read TGTGCCACCAGCAGCCGGGACAGGGATTCACCCCTCCACTTT. This encodes CATSSRDRDSPLHF.

The chain is built from TRBV7-8 and TRBJ1-2; D possibly corresponds to TRBD1 (5 bases). The CDR3 is 16 residues long. Germline CDR1 reads SGHVS; CDR2 reads FQNEAQ. With 5 bases removed from V and 6 bases from J, the gap between germline ends came to 22 bases. This CDR3 reads CASSTPETTAENGYTF. In nucleotides, the CDR3 is TGTGCCAGCAGCACTCCCGAAACGACAGCAGAAAATGGCTACACCTTC.

The chain combines TRBV20-1 with TRBJ2-1, with D hard to call. With 3 bases removed from V and 0 bases from J, the gap between germline ends came to 15 bases. This CDR3 comprises 16 residues. CDR1 DFQATT and CDR2 SNEGSKA come from the germline V gene (reference sequence). The CDR3 coding sequence is TGCAGTGCTAGGTCCGTGGGAACCGACTCCTACAATGAGCAGTTCTTC. It specifies CSARSVGTDSYNEQFF.

This clonotype was seen more than once but under ten times. This chain connects TRBV5-1 to TRBJ2-1; the D gene is possibly TRBD1 (5 bases). This CDR3 contains 16 residues. Germline V gives CDR1 SGHRS, CDR2 YFSETQ. V shed 0 bases and J shed 6 bases, with 16 bases lying between them. CDR3 amino acids: CASSLARAGFGNEQFF. The CDR3 region has the DNA TGCGCCAGCAGCTTGGCTAGGGCAGGGTTCGGCAATGAGCAGTTCTTC.

This clonotype was observed a handful of times. V usage is TRBV9 and J usage is TRBJ2-7, with TRBD2 identical over 7 bases. The V gene's germline CDR1 is SGDLS and CDR2 YYNGEE. The CDR3 is 15 amino acids. Germline trimming cut 0 bases from V and 2 bases from J; bases unmatched to any gene: 5. CDR3: CASSVETSAAYEQYF. Written as DNA, the CDR3 is TGTGCCAGCAGCGTAGAAACTAGCGCGGCCTACGAGCAGTACTTC.

The chain is built from TRBV6-6 and TRBJ2-7, with 8 bases lining up with TRBD2. The length of the CDR3 is 15 residues. The germline gives CDR1 MNHNY, CDR2 SVGAGI (reference sequence). After removal of 8 bases from V and 0 bases from J, the junction contained 9 bases not matched to a gene. This CDR3 reads CASHNVRGASYEQYF. The CDR3 DNA reads as TGTGCCAGCCATAATGTGCGGGGGGCCTCCTACGAGCAGTACTTC.

The chain is built from TRBV13 and TRBJ1-2; D is undetermined. V was clipped by 2 bases and J by 4 bases, with 11 bases between them. Germline values: CDR1 PRHDT, CDR2 FYEKMQ (reference sequence). The CDR3 spans 14 residues. The CDR3 DNA is TGTGCCAGCAGCTTATCTCCGGGTTCCTATGGCTACACCTTC. Its protein is CASSLSPGSYGYTF.

In its sample, this clonotype was seen a few times. The rearrangement links TRBV2 to TRBJ2-5; D gene uncertain. The CDR3 totals 13 residues. CDR1 and CDR2 (germline): SNHLY, FYNNEI. Trimming pared 3 bases from V and 2 bases from J, leaving 7 bases between. The DNA for the CDR3 is TGTGCCAGCAGTGACTATTTACAAGAGACCCAGTACTTC. Translating it yields CASSDYLQETQYF.

The J gene is TRBJ2-1, the V gene TRBV20-1, with 8 nucleotides matching TRBD2. This CDR3 region has 16 residues. Losses at the gene ends were 3 bases for V and 2 bases for J; bases not matched to a gene: 9. The germline gives CDR1 DFQATT, CDR2 SNEGSKA (reference sequence). The CDR3 nucleotides are TGCAGTGCTAGGGGGCTCGGGGGGGGAACCTACAATGAGCAGTTCTTC. Its protein is CSARGLGGGTYNEQFF.

The V call is TRBV4-3, the J call TRBJ1-4; no clear D gene. The V gene lost 1 base and the J gene lost 8 bases, with 8 bases spanning the gap. The V gene's germline CDR1 is LGHNA and CDR2 YSLEER. This CDR3 has 13 amino acids. The CDR3 sequence: CASSQVVREKLFF. For the CDR3, the DNA is TGCGCCAGCAGCCAAGTTGTACGGGAAAAACTGTTTTTT.

In its sample, this clonotype was seen once. This sequence joins TRBV5-6 and TRBJ2-3, with TRBD2 matching 8 bases. This CDR3 contains 19 residues. Germline V gives CDR1 SGHDT, CDR2 YYEEEE. V lost 2 bases and J lost 0; bases outside the gene matches: 14. The CDR3 is CASSLLRGGVPPSTDTQYF. The CDR3 DNA follows: TGTGCCAGCAGCTTACTACGGGGGGGCGTTCCCCCTAGCACAGATACGCAGTATTTT.

This clonotype was found a few times. The genes are TRBV28 and TRBJ2-3, with D maybe TRBD2 (6 bases). The CDR3 length is 16 residues. Deletions cut 3 bases from V and 0 bases from J, with 13 bases between. The germline V gene encodes CDR1 MDHEN and CDR2 SYDVKM. CDR3 DNA sequence: TGTGCCAGCAGTTTGTGGGCGGGGAGTAGCACAGATACGCAGTATTTT. Its translation is CASSLWAGSSTDTQYF.

The genes are TRBV4-2 and TRBJ2-1; perhaps TRBD1 as D (6 bases). This CDR3 is 16 amino acids long. The V gene's germline CDR1 is LGHNA and CDR2 YNFKEQ. The germline V and J ends were trimmed by 0 bases and 5 bases, with 14 bases remaining between them. CDR3 protein: CASSQEWNRVNNEQFF. CDR3 coding DNA: TGTGCCAGCAGCCAAGAATGGAACAGGGTGAACAATGAGCAGTTCTTC.

There are a few counts of this clonotype. This chain links TRBV28 with TRBJ1-5; 8 bases are a match to TRBD1. Germline trimming cut 7 bases from V and 0 bases from J; bases unmatched to any gene: 11. The germline gives CDR1 MDHEN, CDR2 SYDVKM. The CDR3 is 17 residues long. The CDR3 DNA reads as TGTGCCAGCATTCAGGGGGCGGAGTTGTATAGCAATCAGCCCCAGCATTTT. Residues: CASIQGAELYSNQPQHF. The full variable domain, completed using reference TRBV28 and TRBJ1-5, is DVKVTQSSRYLVKRTGEKVFLECVQDMDHENMFWYRQDPGLGLRLIYFSYDVKMKEKGDIPEGYSVSREKKERFSLILESASTNQTSMYLCASIQGAELYSNQPQHFGDGTRLSIL.

Only a few counts were recorded for this clonotype. The chain links TRBV20-1 to TRBJ2-7; D might be TRBD1 or TRBD2, each matching 6 bases. Per the germline V gene, CDR1 is DFQATT and CDR2 is SNEGSKA (reference sequence). This CDR3 has 15 amino acids. Trimming shortened V by 0 bases and J by 0 bases, and 12 bases separated the two germline ends. The CDR3 is CSARDLGGSSYEQYF. The CDR3 DNA reads TGCAGTGCTAGAGATCTCGGGGGCAGCTCCTACGAGCAGTACTTC.

The chain carries TRBV24-1 and TRBJ2-1; 8 nucleotides agree with TRBD2. The J call may be faulty, since TRBJ2-7 better matches the DNA end. CDR3 length: 13 amino acids. Germline V lookup: CDR1 KGHDR, CDR2 SFDVKD. The CDR3 loop is CATGGGGYNEQYF. The CDR3 DNA reads as TGTGCCACCGGGGGCGGGGGGTACAATGAGCAGTACTTC.

CDR3 nucleotide sequence: TGCAGCGTTGGACAGGTGGCCTACAATGAGCAGTTCTTC. Translating gives CSVGQVAYNEQFF. V gene TRBV29-1 combines with J gene TRBJ2-1; tentative D call: TRBD1 (6 bases). Germline V gene lookup returns CDR1 SQVTM and CDR2 ANQGSEA. The CDR3 contains 13 residues. Trimming left V 4 bases short and J 2 bases short, with 9 bases between.